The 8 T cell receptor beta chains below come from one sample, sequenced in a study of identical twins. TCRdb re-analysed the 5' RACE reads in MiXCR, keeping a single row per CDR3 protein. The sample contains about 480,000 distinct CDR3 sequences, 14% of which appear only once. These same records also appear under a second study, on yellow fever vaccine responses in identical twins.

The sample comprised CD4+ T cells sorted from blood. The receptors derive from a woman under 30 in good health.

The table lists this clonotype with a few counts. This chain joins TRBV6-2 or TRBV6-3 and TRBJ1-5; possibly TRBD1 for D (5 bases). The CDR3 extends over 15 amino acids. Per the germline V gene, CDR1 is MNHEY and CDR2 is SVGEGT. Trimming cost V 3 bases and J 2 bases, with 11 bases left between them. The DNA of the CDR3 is TGTGCCAGCAGTTATGGGGGTGGGGGCAATCAGCCCCAGCATTTT. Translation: CASSYGGGGNQPQHF.

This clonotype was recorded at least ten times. CDR3 region: CASSFWETSTDTQYF. As DNA, the CDR3 is TGTGCCAGCAGTTTTTGGGAAACTAGCACAGATACGCAGTATTTT. This chain links TRBV28 with TRBJ2-3, with unresolved D. Per the germline V gene, CDR1 is MDHEN and CDR2 is SYDVKM. The germline V and J ends were trimmed by 3 bases and 0 bases, with 10 bases remaining between them. The CDR3 has 15 amino acids.

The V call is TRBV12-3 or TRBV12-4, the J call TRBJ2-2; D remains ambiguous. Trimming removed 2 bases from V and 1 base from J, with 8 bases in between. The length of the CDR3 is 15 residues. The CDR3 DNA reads TGTGCCAGCAGTTTAAGTCGACAGAACACCGGGGAGCTGTTTTTT. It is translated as CASSLSRQNTGELFF.

The CDR3: CASGQNYNSPLHF. The CDR3 DNA is TGTGCCAGCGGACAGAATTATAATTCACCCCTCCACTTT. The gene calls are TRBV6-1 and TRBJ1-6; TRBD1 might be the D (6 bases). This CDR3 is 13 amino acids long. The germline gives CDR1 MNHNS, CDR2 SASEGT. The germline V and J ends were trimmed by 8 bases and 4 bases, with 9 bases remaining between them.

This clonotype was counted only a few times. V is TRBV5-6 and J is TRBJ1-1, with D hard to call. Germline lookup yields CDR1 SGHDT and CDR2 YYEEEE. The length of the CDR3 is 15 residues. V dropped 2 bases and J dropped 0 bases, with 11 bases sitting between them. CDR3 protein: CASSFFTLLNTEAFF. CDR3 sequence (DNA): TGTGCCAGCAGCTTTTTTACGCTTTTGAACACTGAAGCTTTCTTT.

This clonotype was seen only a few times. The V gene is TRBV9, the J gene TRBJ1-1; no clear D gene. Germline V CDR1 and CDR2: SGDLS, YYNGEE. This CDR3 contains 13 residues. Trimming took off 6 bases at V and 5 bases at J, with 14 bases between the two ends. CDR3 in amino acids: CASKEALGTEAFF. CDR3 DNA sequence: TGTGCCAGCAAAGAGGCACTTGGAACTGAAGCTTTCTTT.

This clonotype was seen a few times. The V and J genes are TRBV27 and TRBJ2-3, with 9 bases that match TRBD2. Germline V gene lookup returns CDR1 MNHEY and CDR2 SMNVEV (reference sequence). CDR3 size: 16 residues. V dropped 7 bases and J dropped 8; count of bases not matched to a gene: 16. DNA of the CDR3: TGTGCCAGCAAAGGGGGGCGGTTCCTAGCGGGGAGTACGCAGTATTTT. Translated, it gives CASKGGRFLAGSTQYF.

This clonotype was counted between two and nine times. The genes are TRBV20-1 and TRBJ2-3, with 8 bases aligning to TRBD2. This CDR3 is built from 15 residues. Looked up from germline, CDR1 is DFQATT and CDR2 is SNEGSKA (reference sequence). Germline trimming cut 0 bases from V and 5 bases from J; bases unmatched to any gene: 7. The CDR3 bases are TGCAGTGCTAGAGATTTTCCGGGGGGGCAAGATACGCAGTATTTT. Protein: CSARDFPGGQDTQYF.